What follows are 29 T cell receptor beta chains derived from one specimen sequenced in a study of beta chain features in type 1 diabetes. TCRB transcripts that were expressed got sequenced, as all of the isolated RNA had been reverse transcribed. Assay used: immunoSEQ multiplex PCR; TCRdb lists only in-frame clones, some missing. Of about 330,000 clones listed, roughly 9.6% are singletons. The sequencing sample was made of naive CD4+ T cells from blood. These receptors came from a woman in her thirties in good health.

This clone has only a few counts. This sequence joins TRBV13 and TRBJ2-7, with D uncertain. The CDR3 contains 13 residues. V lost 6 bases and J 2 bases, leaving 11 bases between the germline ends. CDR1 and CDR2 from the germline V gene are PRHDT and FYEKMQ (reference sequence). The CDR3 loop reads CASRTYSTYEQYF. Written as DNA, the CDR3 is TGTGCCAGCAGAACTTATTCGACCTACGAGCAGTACTTC.

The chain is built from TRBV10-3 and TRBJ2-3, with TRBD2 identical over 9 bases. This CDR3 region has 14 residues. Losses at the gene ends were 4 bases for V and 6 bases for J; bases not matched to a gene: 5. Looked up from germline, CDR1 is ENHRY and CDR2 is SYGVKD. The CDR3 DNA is TGTGCCATCAGTGCCGGCGGGAGGGTCGATACGCAGTATTTT. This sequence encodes CAISAGGRVDTQYF.

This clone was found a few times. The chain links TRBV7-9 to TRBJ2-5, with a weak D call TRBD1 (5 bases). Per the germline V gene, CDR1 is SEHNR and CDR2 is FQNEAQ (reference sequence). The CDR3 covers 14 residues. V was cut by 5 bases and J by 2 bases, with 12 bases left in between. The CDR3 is CASSPPGQQETQYF. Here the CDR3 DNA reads TGTGCCAGCAGCCCCCCAGGGCAACAAGAGACCCAGTACTTC.

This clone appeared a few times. The CDR3 here is CASSAGPNEKLFF. DNA for the CDR3: TGTGCCAGCTCAGCGGGCCCGAATGAAAAACTGTTTTTT. The chain is built from TRBV18 and TRBJ1-4; unclear D gene. V was pared by 5 bases and J by 5 bases, with 9 bases between. The germline V gene has CDR1 KGHSH and CDR2 LQKENI. The CDR3 contains 13 residues.

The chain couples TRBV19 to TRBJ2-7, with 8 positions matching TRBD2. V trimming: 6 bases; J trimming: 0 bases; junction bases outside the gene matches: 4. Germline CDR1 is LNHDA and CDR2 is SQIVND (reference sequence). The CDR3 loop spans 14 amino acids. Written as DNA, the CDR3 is TGTGCCAGTAGCCCCGGGGGGGCCTCCTACGAGCAGTACTTC. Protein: CASSPGGASYEQYF. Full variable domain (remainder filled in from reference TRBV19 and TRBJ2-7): DGGITQSPKYLFRKEGQNVTLSCEQNLNHDAMYWYRQDPGQGLRLIYYSQIVNDFQKGDIAEGYSVSREKKESFPLTVTSAQKNPTAFYLCASSPGGASYEQYFGPGTRLTVT.

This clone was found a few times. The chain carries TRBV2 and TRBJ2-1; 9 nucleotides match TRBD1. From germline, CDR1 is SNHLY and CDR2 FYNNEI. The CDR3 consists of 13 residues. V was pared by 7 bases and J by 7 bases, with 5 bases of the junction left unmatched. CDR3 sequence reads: CASTEDRGNEQFF. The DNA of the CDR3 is TGTGCCAGCACCGAGGACAGGGGTAATGAGCAGTTCTTC.

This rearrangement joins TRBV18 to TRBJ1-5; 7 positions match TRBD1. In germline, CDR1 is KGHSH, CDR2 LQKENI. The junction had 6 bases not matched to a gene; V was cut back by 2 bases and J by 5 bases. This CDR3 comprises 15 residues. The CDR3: CASSPKDRTHQPQHF. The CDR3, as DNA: TGTGCCAGCTCACCAAAGGACAGGACTCATCAGCCCCAGCATTTT.

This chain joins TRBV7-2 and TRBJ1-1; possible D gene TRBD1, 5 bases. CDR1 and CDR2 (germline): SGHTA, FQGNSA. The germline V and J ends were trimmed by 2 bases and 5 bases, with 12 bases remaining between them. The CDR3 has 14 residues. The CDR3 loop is CASSLSGGETEAFF. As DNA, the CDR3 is TGTGCCAGCAGCTTATCCGGGGGAGAGACTGAAGCTTTCTTT.

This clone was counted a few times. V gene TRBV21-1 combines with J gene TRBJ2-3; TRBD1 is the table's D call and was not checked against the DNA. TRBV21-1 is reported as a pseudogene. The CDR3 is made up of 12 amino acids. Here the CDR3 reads CASSMTVDTQYF. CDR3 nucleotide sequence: TGTGCCAGCAGTATGACAGTCGATACGCAGTATTTT.

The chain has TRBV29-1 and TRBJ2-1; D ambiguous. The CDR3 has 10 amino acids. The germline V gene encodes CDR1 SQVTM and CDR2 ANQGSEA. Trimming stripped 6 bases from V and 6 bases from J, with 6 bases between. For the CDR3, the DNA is TGCAGCGTCCTTAGCAATGAGCAGTTCTTC. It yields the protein CSVLSNEQFF.

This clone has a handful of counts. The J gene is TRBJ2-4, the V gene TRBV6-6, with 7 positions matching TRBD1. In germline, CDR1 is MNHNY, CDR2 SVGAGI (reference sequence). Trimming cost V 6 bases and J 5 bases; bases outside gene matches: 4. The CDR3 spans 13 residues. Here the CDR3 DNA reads TGTGCCAGCAGGTCCGGGACAGAAAACATTCAGTACTTC. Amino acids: CASRSGTENIQYF.

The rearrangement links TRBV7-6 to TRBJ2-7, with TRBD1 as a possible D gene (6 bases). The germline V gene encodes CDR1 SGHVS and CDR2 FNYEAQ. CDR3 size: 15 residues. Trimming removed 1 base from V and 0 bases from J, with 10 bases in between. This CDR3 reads CASSLGRGSSYEQYF. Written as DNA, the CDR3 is TGTGCCAGCAGCTTAGGCAGGGGCAGCTCCTACGAGCAGTACTTC.

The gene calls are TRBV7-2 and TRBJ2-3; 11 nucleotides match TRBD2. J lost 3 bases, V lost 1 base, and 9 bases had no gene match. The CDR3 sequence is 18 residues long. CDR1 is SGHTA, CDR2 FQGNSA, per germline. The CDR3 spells CASSLGLAGGIGTDTQYF. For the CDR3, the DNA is TGTGCCAGCAGCTTAGGGCTAGCGGGAGGAATAGGGACAGATACGCAGTATTTT.

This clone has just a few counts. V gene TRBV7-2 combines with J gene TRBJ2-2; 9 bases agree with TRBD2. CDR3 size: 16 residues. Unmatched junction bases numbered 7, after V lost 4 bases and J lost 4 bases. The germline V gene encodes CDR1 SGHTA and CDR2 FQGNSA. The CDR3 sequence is CASSSVAGAGTGELFF. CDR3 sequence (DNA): TGTGCCAGCAGCTCGGTAGCGGGAGCGGGCACCGGGGAGCTGTTTTTT.

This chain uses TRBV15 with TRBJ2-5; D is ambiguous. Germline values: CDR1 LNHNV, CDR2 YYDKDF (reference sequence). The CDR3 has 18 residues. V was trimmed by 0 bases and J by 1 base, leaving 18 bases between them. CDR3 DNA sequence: TGTGCCACCAGCAGAGAGAGGCTCTCTGGCTCATTCCAAGAGACCCAGTACTTC. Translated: CATSRERLSGSFQETQYF.

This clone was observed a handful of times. CDR3 DNA sequence: TGCGCCAGCAGCCAAGATTTGCGGGAGCTCAATGAGCAGTTCTTC. Amino acid sequence: CASSQDLRELNEQFF. The chain uses TRBV4-3 and TRBJ2-1; 7 bases fit TRBD2. CDR3 length equals 15 residues. V dropped 0 bases and J dropped 6; count of bases not matched to a gene: 5. Germline V gives CDR1 LGHNA, CDR2 YSLEER.

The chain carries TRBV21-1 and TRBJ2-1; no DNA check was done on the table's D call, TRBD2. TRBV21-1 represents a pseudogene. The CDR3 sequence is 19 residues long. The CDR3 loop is CASSERPGLAGISYNEQFF. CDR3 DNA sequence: TGTGCCAGCAGCGAACGACCGGGACTAGCGGGGATTTCCTACAATGAGCAGTTCTTC.

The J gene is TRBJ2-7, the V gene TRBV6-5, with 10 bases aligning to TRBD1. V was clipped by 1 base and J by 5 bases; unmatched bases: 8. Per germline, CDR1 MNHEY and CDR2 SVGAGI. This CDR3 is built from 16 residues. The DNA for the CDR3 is TGTGCCAGCAGTTACTGGCCGGGACAGGGGAACCACGAGCAGTACTTC. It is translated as CASSYWPGQGNHEQYF.

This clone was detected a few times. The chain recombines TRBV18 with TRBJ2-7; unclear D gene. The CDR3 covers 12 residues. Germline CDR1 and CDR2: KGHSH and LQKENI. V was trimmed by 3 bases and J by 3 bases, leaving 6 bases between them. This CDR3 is CASSPEVYEQYF. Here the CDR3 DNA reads TGTGCCAGCTCACCCGAGGTCTACGAGCAGTACTTC. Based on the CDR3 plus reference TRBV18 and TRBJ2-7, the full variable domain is NAGVMQNPRHLVRRRGQEARLRCSPMKGHSHVYWYRQLPEEGLKFMVYLQKENIIDESGMPKERFSAEFPKEGPSILRIQQVVRGDSAAYFCASSPEVYEQYFGPGTRLTVT.

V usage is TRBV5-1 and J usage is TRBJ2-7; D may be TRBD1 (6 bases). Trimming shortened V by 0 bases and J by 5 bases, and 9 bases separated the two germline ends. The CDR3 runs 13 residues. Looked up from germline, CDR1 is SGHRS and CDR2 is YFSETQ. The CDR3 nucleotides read TGCGCCAGCAGCTTGGCCAAGGGGGACGAGCAGTACTTC. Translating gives CASSLAKGDEQYF.

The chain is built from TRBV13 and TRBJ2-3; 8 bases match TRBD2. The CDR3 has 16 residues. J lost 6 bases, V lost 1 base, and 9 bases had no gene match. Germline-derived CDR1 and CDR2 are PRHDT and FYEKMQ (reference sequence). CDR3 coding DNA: TGTGCCAGCAGCTTAGTTACGGGAGGGCCGGCGGATACGCAGTATTTT. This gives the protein CASSLVTGGPADTQYF.

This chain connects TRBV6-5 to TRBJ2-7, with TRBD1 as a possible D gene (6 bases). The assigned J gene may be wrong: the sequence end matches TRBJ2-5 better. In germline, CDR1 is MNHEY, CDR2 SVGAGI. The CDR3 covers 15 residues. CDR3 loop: CASSYSAGQIETQYF. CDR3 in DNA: TGTGCCAGCAGTTACTCAGCCGGACAGATCGAGACCCAGTACTTC.

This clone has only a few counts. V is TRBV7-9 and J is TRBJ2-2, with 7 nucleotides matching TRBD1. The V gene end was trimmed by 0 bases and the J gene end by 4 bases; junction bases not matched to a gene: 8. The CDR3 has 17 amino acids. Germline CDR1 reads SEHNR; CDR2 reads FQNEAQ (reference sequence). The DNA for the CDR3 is TGTGCCAGCAGCTTAGCGGGACAGTCATTGGGCACCGGGGAGCTGTTTTTT. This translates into CASSLAGQSLGTGELFF.

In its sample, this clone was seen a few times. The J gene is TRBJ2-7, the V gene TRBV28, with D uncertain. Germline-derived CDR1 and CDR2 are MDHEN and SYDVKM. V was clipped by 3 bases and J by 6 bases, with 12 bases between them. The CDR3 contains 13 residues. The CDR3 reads CASSFQLPGEQYF. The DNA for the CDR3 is TGTGCCAGCAGTTTTCAGCTTCCGGGCGAGCAGTACTTC. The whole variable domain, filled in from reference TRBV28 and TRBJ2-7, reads DVKVTQSSRYLVKRTGEKVFLECVQDMDHENMFWYRQDPGLGLRLIYFSYDVKMKEKGDIPEGYSVSREKKERFSLILESASTNQTSMYLCASSFQLPGEQYFGPGTRLTVT.

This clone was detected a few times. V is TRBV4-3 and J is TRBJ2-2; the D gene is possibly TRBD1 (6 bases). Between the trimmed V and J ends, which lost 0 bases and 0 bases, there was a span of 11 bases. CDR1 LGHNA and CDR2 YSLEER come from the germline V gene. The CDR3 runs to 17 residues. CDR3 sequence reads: CASSQDGDTPNTGELFF. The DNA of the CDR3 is TGCGCCAGCAGCCAAGATGGGGACACCCCGAACACCGGGGAGCTGTTTTTT.

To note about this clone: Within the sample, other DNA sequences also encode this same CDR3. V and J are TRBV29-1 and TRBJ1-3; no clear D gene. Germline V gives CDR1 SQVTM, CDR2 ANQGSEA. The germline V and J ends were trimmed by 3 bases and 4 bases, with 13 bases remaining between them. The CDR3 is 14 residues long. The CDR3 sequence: CSVEGGEAGNTIYF. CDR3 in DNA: TGCAGCGTTGAGGGCGGGGAGGCGGGAAACACCATATATTTT.

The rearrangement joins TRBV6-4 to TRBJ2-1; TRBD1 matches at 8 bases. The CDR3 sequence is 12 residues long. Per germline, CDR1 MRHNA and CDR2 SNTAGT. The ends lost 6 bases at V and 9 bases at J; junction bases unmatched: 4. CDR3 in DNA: TGTGCCAGCAGGACAACAGGGGGTGAGCAGTTCTTC. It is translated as CASRTTGGEQFF.

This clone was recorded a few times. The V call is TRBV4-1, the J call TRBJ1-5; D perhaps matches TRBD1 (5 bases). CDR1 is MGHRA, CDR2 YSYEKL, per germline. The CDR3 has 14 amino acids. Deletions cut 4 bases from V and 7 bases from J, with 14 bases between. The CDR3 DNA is TGCGCCAGCAGCCCGGGAGGGGCACAGCAGCCCCAGCATTTT. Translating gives CASSPGGAQQPQHF.

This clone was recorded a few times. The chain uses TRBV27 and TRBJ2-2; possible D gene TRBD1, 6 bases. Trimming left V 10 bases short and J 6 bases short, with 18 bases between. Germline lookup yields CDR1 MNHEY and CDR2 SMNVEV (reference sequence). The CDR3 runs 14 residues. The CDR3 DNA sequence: TGTGCCACCTCCTATGGGGCAGGGGCCGGGGAGCTGTTTTTT. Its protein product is CATSYGAGAGELFF.